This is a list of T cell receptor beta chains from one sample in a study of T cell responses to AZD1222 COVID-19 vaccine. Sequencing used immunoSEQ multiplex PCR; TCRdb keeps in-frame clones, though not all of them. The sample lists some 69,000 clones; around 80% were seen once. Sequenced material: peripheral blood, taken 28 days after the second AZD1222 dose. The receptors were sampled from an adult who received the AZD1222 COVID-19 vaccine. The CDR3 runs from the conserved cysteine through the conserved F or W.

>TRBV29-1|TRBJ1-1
CSAGTPNTEAFF
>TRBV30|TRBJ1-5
CAWGQDDQPQHF
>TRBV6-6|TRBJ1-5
CASSQTGTHDSNQPQHF
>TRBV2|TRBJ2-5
CASTVGTARTQYF
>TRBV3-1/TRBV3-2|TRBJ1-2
CASSQVRNGYTF
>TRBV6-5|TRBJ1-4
CASSYSGQHNEKLFF
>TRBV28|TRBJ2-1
CASSFSGGGNEQFF
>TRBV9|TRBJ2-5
CASSVSSLETQYF
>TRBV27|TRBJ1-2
CASRSGTDYGYTF
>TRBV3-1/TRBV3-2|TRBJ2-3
CASSQEPPSAQYF
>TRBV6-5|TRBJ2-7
CASHLGGIYEQYF
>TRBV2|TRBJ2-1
CATASGRDNEQFF
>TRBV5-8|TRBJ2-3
CASSARADTQYF
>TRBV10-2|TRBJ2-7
CASSLAVHEQYF
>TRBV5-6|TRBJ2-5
CASSPSLAGGPETQYF
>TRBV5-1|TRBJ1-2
CASYNSGAYGYTF
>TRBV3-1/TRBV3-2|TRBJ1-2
CASSQESGPSGGYTF
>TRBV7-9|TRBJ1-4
CASSVPLTTNEKLFF
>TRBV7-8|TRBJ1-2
CASSSGMSYGYTF
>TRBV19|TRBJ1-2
CASSTGPGYTF
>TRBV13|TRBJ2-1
CASSLPTSGSYNEQFF
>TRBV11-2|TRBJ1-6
CASSLANSPLHF
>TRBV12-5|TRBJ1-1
CASGSTGAKKNTEAFF
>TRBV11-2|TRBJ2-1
CASSPEGRYSSYNEQFF
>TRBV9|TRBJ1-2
CASSSPGLAGYGYTF
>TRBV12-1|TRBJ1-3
CASSQDLDRGAASGNTIYF
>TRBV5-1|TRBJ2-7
CASSLEGTGDEQYF
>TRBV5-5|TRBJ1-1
CASSRTQGYTEAFF
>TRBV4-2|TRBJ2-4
CASSPITSGGTTREDKNIQYF
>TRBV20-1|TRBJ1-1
CGGRPNTEAFF
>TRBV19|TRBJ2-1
CASSMGLAGGNYNEQFF
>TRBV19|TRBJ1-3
CASSIVDSSGNTIYF
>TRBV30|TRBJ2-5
CAWSRTEETQYF
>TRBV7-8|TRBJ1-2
CASHSGFYGYTF
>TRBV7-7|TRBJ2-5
CASSLGQATGETQYF
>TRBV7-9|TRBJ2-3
CASSPNPATPNTQYF
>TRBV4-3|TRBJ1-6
CASSQDQSGTGSPLHF
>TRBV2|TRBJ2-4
CASSWTGNYIQYF
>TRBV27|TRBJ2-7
CASSHRTGATYEQYF
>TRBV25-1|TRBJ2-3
CASSELGPIRQYF
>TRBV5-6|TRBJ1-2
CASSLVGGARGYTF
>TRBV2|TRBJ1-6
CASNMDTSYNSPLHF
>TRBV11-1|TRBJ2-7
CASSLGGSYEQYF
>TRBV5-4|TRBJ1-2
CASIPEPDRGVVGYTF
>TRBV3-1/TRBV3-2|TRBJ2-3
CASSQRKGGEDTQYF
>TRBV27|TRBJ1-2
CASRTQGAAYGYTF
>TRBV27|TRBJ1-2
CASSWWGREVGGYTF
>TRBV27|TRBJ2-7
CASSLGMAYEQYF